This TCR beta chain was documented in a study of T cell responses to AZD1222 COVID-19 vaccine. As to this clone: Its specificity is unknown.

Study-wide findings and caveats: White British people made up most donors, females outnumbered males, and clonal diversity was possibly underestimated.

Pooled in the analysis were second doses at about 4 or about 12 weeks. The V gene end was trimmed by 4 bases and the J gene end by 3 bases; junction bases not matched to a gene: 6. CDR1 GTSNPN and CDR2 SVGIG come from the germline V gene (reference sequence). The CDR3 totals 14 residues. Here immunoSEQ multiplex PCR was the method, and the copy in TCRdb shows in-frame clones only, minus some. The sample contains some 120,000 clones, about 88% of which appear only once. The sequencing used peripheral blood, collected 28 days after the second AZD1222 dose. The J gene is TRBJ1-1, the V gene TRBV30; 9 bases align to TRBD1. This receptor was identified in an adult who received the AZD1222 COVID-19 vaccine. The CDR3 loop reads CAWTRDRADTEAFF. DNA for the CDR3: TGTGCCTGGACTAGGGACAGGGCAGACACTGAAGCTTTCTTT.